This T cell receptor (beta chain) was identified in a study of T cell changes during pregnancy in multiple sclerosis. The repertoire was sequenced with immunoSEQ multiplex PCR; TCRdb's copy has only in-frame clones and lacks some. The data show some 100,000 clones, about 94% seen once. V shed 4 bases and J shed 3 bases, with 11 bases lying between them. The CDR3 sequence is 13 residues long. The germline V gene encodes CDR1 SGHRS and CDR2 YFSETQ. Sequences were derived from peripheral blood, sampled before pregnancy. This clonotype was sampled from a female donor with multiple sclerosis, enrolled in a pregnancy study. This sequence joins TRBV5-1 and TRBJ2-7; D might be TRBD1 (5 bases). CDR3 nucleotides: TGCGCCAGCAGCCCAGGGTACAGCTACGAGCAGTACTTC. As protein: CASSPGYSYEQYF. The full variable domain, its missing parts supplied by reference TRBV5-1 and TRBJ2-7, is KAGVTQTPRYLIKTRGQQVTLSCSPISGHRSVSWYQQTPGQGLQFLFEYFSETQRNKGNFPGRFSGRQFSNSRSEMNVSTLELGDSALYLCASSPGYSYEQYFGPGTRLTVT.